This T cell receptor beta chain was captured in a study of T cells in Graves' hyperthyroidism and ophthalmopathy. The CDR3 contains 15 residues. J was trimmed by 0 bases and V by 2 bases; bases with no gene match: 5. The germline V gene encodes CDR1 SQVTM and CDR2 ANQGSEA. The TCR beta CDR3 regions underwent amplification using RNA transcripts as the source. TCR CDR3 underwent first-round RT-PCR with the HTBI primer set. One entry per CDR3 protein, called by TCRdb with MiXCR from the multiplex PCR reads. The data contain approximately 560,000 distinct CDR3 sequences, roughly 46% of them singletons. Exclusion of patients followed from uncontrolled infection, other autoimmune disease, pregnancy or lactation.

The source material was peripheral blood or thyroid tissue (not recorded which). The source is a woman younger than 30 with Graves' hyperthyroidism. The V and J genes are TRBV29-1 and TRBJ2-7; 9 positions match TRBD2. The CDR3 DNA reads TGCAGCGTTGAACTAGCGGGAAGAGCCTCCTACGAGCAGTACTTC. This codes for CSVELAGRASYEQYF.